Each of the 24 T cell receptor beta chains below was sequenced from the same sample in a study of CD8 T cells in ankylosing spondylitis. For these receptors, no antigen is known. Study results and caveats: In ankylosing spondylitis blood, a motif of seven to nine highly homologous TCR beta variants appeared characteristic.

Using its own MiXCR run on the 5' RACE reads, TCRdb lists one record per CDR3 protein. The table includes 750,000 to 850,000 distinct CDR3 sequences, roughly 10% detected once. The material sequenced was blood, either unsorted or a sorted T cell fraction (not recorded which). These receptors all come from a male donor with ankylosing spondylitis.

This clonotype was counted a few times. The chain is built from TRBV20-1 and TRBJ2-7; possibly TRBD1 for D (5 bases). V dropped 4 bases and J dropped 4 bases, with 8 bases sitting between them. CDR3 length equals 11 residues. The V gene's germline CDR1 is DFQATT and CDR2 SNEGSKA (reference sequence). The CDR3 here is CSAKGAYEQYF. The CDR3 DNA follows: TGCAGTGCTAAAGGGGCTTACGAGCAGTACTTC.

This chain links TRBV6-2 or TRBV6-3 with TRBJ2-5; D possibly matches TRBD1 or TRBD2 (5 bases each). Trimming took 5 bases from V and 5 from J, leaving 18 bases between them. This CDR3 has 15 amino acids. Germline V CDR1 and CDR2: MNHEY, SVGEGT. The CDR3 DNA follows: TGTGCCAGCAGTAACTATGTGAGGGGCCTGGAGACCCAGTACTTC. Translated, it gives CASSNYVRGLETQYF.

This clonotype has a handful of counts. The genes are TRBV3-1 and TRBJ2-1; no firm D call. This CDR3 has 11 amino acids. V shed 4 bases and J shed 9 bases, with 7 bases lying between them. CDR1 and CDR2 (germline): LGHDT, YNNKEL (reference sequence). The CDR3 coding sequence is TGTGCCAGCAGCCGCGCCCGTGAGCAGTTCTTC. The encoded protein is CASSRAREQFF.

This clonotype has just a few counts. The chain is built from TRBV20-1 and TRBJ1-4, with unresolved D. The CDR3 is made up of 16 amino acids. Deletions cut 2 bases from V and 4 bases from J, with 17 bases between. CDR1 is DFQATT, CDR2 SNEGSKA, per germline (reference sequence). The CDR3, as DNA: TGCAGTGCTAGATCCTCCGAAGCAAGGTTTAATGAAAAACTGTTTTTT. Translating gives CSARSSEARFNEKLFF.

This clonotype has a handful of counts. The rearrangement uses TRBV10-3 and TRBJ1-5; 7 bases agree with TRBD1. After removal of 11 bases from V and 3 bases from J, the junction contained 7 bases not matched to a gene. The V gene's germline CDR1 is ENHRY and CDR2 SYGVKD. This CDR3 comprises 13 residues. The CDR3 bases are TGTGCCTCGACTGGACAGGCCAATCAGCCCCAGCATTTT. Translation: CASTGQANQPQHF.

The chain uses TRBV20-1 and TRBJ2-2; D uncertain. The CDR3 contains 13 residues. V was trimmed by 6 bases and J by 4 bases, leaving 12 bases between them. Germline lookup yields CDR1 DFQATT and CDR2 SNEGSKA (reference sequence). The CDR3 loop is CSAHSPITGELFF. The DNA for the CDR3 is TGCAGTGCACACAGCCCGATCACCGGGGAGCTGTTTTTT.

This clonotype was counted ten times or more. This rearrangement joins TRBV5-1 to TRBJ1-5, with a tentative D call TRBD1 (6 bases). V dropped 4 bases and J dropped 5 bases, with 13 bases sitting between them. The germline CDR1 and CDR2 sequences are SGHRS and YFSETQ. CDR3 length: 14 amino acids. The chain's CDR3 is CASSPTGSDQPQHF. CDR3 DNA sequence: TGCGCCAGCAGCCCCACAGGGTCGGATCAGCCCCAGCATTTT.

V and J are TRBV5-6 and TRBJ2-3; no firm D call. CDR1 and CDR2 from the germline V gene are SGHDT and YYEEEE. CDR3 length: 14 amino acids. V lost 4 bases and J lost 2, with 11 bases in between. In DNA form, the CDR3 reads TGTGCCAGCAGCCCTGACCCTAACACAGATACGCAGTATTTT. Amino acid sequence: CASSPDPNTDTQYF.

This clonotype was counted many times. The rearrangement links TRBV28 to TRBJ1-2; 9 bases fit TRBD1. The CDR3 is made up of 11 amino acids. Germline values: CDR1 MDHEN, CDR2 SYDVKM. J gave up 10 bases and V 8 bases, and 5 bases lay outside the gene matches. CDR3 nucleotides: TGTGCCAGCTACGGACAGGGGACCTACACCTTC. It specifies CASYGQGTYTF.

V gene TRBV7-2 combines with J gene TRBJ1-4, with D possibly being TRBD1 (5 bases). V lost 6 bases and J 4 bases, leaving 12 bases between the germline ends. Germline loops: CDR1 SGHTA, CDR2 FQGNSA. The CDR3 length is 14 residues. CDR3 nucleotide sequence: TGTGCCAGCAGATCGGGACCGCTTAATGAAAAACTGTTTTTT. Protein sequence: CASRSGPLNEKLFF.

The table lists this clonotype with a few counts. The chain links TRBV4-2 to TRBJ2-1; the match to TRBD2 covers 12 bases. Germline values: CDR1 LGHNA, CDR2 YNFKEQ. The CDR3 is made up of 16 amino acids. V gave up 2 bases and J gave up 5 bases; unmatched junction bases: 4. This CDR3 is CASSQRGLAGHNEQFF. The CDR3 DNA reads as TGTGCCAGCAGCCAACGGGGACTAGCGGGTCACAATGAGCAGTTCTTC.

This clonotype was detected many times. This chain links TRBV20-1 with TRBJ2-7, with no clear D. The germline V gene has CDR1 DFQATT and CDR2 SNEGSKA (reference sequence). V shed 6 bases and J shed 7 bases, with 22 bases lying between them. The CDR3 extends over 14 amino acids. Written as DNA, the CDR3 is TGCAGTGCCGCAGCCGGCCACGGAGTAGGAGAGCAGTACTTC. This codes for CSAAAGHGVGEQYF.

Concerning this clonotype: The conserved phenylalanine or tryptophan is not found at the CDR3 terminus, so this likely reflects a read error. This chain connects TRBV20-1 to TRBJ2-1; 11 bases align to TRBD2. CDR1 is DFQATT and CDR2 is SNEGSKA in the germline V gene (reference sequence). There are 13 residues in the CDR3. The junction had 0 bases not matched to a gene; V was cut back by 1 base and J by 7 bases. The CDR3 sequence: CSARGLAGNEQFL. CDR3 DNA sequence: TGCAGTGCTAGAGGACTAGCGGGGAATGAGCAGTTCCTC.

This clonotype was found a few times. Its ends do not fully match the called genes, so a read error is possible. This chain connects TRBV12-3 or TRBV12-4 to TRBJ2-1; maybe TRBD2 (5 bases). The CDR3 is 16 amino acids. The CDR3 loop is CASSFGGPPSSNEQFF. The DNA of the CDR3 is TGTGCCAGCAGTTTCGGCGGGCCTCCCTCCTCCAATGAGCAGTTCTTC.

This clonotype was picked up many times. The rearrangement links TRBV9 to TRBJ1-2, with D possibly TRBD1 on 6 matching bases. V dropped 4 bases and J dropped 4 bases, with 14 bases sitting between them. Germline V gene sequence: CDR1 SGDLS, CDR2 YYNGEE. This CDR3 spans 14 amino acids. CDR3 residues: CASSPTGQIYGYTF. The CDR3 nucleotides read TGTGCCAGCAGCCCTACCGGACAGATCTATGGCTACACCTTC.

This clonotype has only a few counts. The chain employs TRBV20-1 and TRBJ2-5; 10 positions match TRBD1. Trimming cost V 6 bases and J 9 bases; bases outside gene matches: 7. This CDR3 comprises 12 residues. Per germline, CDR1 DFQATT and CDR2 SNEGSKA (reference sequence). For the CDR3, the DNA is TGCAGTGCCCTACGACAGGGGGCGGCCCAGTACTTC. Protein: CSALRQGAAQYF.

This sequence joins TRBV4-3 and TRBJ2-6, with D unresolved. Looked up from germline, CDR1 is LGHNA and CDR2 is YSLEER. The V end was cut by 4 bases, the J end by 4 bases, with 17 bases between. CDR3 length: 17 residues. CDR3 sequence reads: CASSLRARYQGANVLTF. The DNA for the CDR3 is TGCGCCAGCAGCCTAAGGGCGCGGTACCAAGGGGCCAACGTCCTGACTTTC.

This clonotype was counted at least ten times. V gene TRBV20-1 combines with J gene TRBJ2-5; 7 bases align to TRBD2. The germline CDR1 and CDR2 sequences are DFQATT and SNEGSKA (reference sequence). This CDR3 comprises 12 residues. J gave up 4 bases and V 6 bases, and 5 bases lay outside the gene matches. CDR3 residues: CSAWGEGETQYF. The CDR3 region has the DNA TGCAGTGCGTGGGGGGAGGGAGAGACCCAGTACTTC.

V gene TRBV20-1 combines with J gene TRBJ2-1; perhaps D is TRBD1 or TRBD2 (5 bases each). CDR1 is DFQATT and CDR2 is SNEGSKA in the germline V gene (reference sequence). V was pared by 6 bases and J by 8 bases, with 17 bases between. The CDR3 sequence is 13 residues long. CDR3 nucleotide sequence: TGCAGTGCCACCCAGTCCGGGACCGATGAGCAGTTCTTC. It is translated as CSATQSGTDEQFF.

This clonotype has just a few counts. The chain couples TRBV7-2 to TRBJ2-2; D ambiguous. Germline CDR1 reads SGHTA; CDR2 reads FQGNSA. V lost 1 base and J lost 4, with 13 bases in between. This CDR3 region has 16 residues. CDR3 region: CASSLEATPGTGELFF. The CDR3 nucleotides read TGTGCCAGCAGCTTAGAGGCCACCCCGGGCACCGGGGAGCTGTTTTTT.

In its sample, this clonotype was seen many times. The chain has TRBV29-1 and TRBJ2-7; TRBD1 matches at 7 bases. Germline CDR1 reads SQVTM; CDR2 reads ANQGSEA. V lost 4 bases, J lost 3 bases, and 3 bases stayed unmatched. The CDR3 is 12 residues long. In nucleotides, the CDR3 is TGCAGCGTTGGACGGGACAGCTACGAGCAGTACTTC. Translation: CSVGRDSYEQYF.

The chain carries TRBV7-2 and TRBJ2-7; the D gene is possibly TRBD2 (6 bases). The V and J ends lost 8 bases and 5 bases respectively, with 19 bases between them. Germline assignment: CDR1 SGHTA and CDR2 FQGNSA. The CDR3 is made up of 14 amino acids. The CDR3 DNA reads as TGTGCCAGCCACGGAGGGGCCGTCTGGCACGAGCAGTACTTC. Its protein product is CASHGGAVWHEQYF. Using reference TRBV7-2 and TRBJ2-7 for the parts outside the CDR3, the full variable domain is GAGVSQSPSNKVTEKGKDVELRCDPISGHTALYWYRQSLGQGLEFLIYFQGNSAPDKSGLPSDRFSAERTGGSVSTLTIQRTQQEDSAVYLCASHGGAVWHEQYFGPGTRLTVT.

Here the CDR3 DNA reads TGCAGTGCTAGGCCCTTTGGGACAGGGGTCGGCAATGAGCAGTTCTTC. It translates to CSARPFGTGVGNEQFF. This rearrangement joins TRBV20-1 to TRBJ2-1; 10 bases match TRBD1. Unmatched junction bases numbered 11, after V lost 3 bases and J lost 6 bases. The germline CDR1 and CDR2 sequences are DFQATT and SNEGSKA (reference sequence). The CDR3 covers 16 residues.

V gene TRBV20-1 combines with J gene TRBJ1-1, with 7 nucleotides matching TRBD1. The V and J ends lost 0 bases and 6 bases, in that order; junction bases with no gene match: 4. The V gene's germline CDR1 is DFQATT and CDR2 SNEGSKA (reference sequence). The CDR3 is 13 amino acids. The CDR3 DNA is TGCAGTGCTAGAGACGGGACAGCCCCTGAAGCTTTCTTT. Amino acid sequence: CSARDGTAPEAFF.